The 9 T cell receptor beta chains reported below all come from one sample, sequenced in a study of identical twins. TCRdb independently ran MiXCR on the 5' RACE reads; one entry per CDR3 protein. The sample has hundreds of thousands of distinct CDR3 sequences, roughly 7.1% seen once; the top ten hold 1.5% to 2%. A further study also used this sample, focusing on yellow fever vaccine responses in identical twins.

Input material: PBMCs. The origin of the receptors is a woman between 18 and 30 years old in good health.

This chain links TRBV11-2 with TRBJ2-6; possible D gene TRBD1, 6 bases. Between the trimmed V and J ends, which lost 8 bases and 0 bases, there was a span of 23 bases. Germline V gene lookup returns CDR1 SGHAT and CDR2 FQNNGV. This CDR3 contains 19 residues. The CDR3 DNA follows: TGTGCCAGCTACCAAGGGGGACCAAGTTCCCTCTCTGGGGCCAACGTCCTGACTTTC. Translated: CASYQGGPSSLSGANVLTF.

This clonotype was observed many times. The chain joins TRBV24-1 to TRBJ1-1; no clear D gene. V lost 4 bases and J lost 3, with 17 bases in between. Germline V CDR1 and CDR2: KGHDR, SFDVKD. This CDR3 comprises 16 residues. CDR3 amino acids: CATSDPTLSRDTEAFF. The CDR3, as DNA: TGTGCCACCAGTGACCCGACCCTCTCGAGGGACACTGAAGCTTTCTTT.

This clonotype was seen more than once but under ten times. This sequence joins TRBV27 and TRBJ1-4, with D perhaps TRBD1 (5 bases). Germline lookup yields CDR1 MNHEY and CDR2 SMNVEV (reference sequence). The V gene lost 0 bases and the J gene lost 5 bases, with 16 bases spanning the gap. This CDR3 spans 17 amino acids. CDR3 bases: TGTGCCAGCAGTTTATCTTATACCGGGGACCGAAATGAAAAACTGTTTTTT. Protein product: CASSLSYTGDRNEKLFF.

This clonotype was counted between two and nine times. The chain is built from TRBV20-1 and TRBJ1-5; D is unclear. The germline CDR1 and CDR2 sequences are DFQATT and SNEGSKA (reference sequence). This CDR3 contains 13 residues. V lost 1 base, J lost 6 bases, and 10 bases lay in between. DNA for the CDR3: TGCAGTGCTAGAGTTGAAGGGAGTCAGCCCCAGCATTTT. It encodes CSARVEGSQPQHF.

The sample holds many counts of this clonotype. The rearrangement joins TRBV10-3 to TRBJ2-2; TRBD2 agrees at 9 bases. Germline-derived CDR1 and CDR2 are ENHRY and SYGVKD. V dropped 5 bases and J dropped 2; count of bases not matched to a gene: 6. The CDR3 loop spans 16 amino acids. CDR3 nucleotide sequence: TGTGCCATCAGTTCCTATAGCGGGAGAAACACCGGGGAGCTGTTTTTT. It specifies CAISSYSGRNTGELFF.

The chain has TRBV10-3 and TRBJ2-7; TRBD2 aligns across 8 bases. Unmatched junction bases numbered 5, after V lost 5 bases and J lost 5 bases. Germline-derived CDR1 and CDR2 are ENHRY and SYGVKD. The CDR3 length is 13 residues. The CDR3 here is CAISPGLVNEQYV. In nucleotides, the CDR3 is TGTGCCATCAGTCCGGGACTAGTTAACGAGCAGTACGTC.

The J gene is TRBJ2-1, the V gene TRBV4-1; tentatively, D is TRBD1 or TRBD2 (5 bases each). V gave up 4 bases and J gave up 1 base, with 17 bases separating them. Looked up from germline, CDR1 is MGHRA and CDR2 is YSYEKL. The CDR3 extends over 17 amino acids. The CDR3 loop reads CASSPTLRGVSYNEQFF. DNA of the CDR3: TGCGCCAGCAGCCCTACCCTGCGAGGGGTTTCCTACAATGAGCAGTTCTTC.

As regards this clonotype: An end of the junction differs from the germline gene, which may be a read error. This sequence joins TRBV20-1 and TRBJ2-3; TRBD2 aligns across 8 bases. Per the germline V gene, CDR1 is DFQATT and CDR2 is SNEGSKA (reference sequence). The CDR3 runs 16 residues. CDR3 bases: TGCTGTGCTAGAGATGGCCCGGGGGGGCGGGTAGATACGCAGTATTTT. The encoded protein is CCARDGPGGRVDTQYF.

This clonotype appeared many times. V usage is TRBV10-3 and J usage is TRBJ2-7; 8 bases are shared with TRBD1. The CDR3 is 14 amino acids. After removal of 6 bases from V and 3 bases from J, the junction contained 7 bases not matched to a gene. Germline assignment: CDR1 ENHRY and CDR2 SYGVKD. The CDR3 bases are TGTGCCATCAGCCCCGGGACAGGAATCTACGAGCAGTACGTC. This codes for CAISPGTGIYEQYV.